This T cell receptor (beta chain) was sequenced in a study of Ad26.COV2.S vaccination and SARS-CoV-2 variants. The overall study: Donor joined the COV1001 Ad26.COV2.S trial arm.

TCRdb keeps only in-frame clones here, not all; method: immunoSEQ multiplex PCR. The sample includes under 300,000 clones, around 88% of them seen just once. The CDR3 runs to 16 residues. In germline, CDR1 is MNHEY, CDR2 SVGEGT. Unmatched junction bases numbered 7, after V lost 4 bases and J lost 1 base. Whole-study results and caveats: Those who received vaccine or placebo ended up with similar non-spike TCR breadth. Spike-specific CD8+ and CD4+ T cell responses reportedly showed substantial breadth after vaccination.

Treatment reported: about 20 received Ad26.COV2.S at low or high dose, single or two shots; roughly five received placebo; per-sample allocation not given. Samples analyzed were those drawn on day 63 after the first vaccine or placebo injection. In regard to this clone: Its target is not known.

This chain connects TRBV6-2 or TRBV6-3 to TRBJ1-2; 9 bases are a match to TRBD1. This clonotype was sampled from a person between 18 and 59 years old who received the Ad26.COV2.S COVID-19 vaccine or a placebo. Sequencing used peripheral blood, obtained in a trial of Ad26.COV2.S vaccine versus placebo. CDR3 DNA: TGTGCCAGCAGTTGTACCGGGACAGGGTGTAACTATGGCTACACCTTC. Translation: CASSCTGTGCNYGYTF.